This T cell receptor (beta chain) was recovered during a study of pediatric ulcerative colitis (dated by TCRdb to the late 2010s). In terms of the full investigation: Pancolitis was present in more than five ulcerative colitis patients and left-sided colitis in two, and histology consistent with ulcerative colitis was found in all of these patients. Nine or ten newly diagnosed, treatment-naive pediatric ulcerative colitis patients and four non-IBD control children each provided paired blood and rectal samples. The Pediatric Ulcerative Colitis Activity Index classified a couple of patients as having mild disease, several as having moderate disease and three as having acute severe colitis.

Rearranged CDR3 beta regions were amplified from genomic DNA with multiplex V and J primers using the immunoSEQ TRB Survey service. To keep sequencing depth the same across samples, survey-level depth of up to 500,000 reads per sample was applied. Libraries were purified, pooled and sequenced on Illumina technology. As for the original processing: immunoSEQ online tools were used for productive clonality, sample overlap, pairwise scatters, CDR3 beta length, V/D/J gene usage and productiveness. Calculated diversity was the number of unique rearrangements divided by total templates times 100; Shannon and Simpson indices were also computed. Principal component analysis used the R prcomp function and ggbiplot package on Z-score normalized data. Morisita's index was used to quantify the clonal overlap between blood and rectum within each subject. Not all clones reach the TCRdb copy of this immuneACCESS table, which keeps in-frame sequences only. Checked studies attribute under half of the gap to unresolved V genes and leave the rest unexplained. The DNA was the basis for D and trimming; V, J and clone size are from that table. Within this sample are about 9,500 clones, with over 70% of them counted one time only. The ten most abundant clones make up 7% of the sample.

Study-level results and caveats: The healthy control group was small, consisting of only four individuals. For technical reasons, the blood samples of a couple of patients yielded substantially fewer templates, so those samples were excluded from the blood-rectal overlap analysis. Rectal repertoire features separated controls, mild-moderate and acute severe colitis patients; acute severe colitis showed reduced rectal diversity due to clonal expansions. Two rectal CDR3 clonotypes were detected in all ulcerative colitis patients and were not detected in any of the controls. Because repertoires were derived from total lymphocyte DNA, patterns in rare subsets such as regulatory T cells may not have been reflected. Significantly higher autologous blood-rectal clonal overlap was found in ulcerative colitis patients than in controls, which suggested increased T cell trafficking to inflamed tissue.

This clone has more than one count but fewer than ten. Its antigen has not been determined. No base quality values were provided; no much bigger clone lies one nucleotide off. A distance of 10 bases separates the germline ends of V and J, which lose 1 base and 0 bases respectively. The cysteine opens and the phenylalanine closes a CDR3 of 16 amino acids. Left in the record is the CDR3 DNA by itself, 48 bases read in frame from the first base. Reading the germline V gene gives CDR1 LGHNT and CDR2 FRNRAP. No immunosuppressive medication had been given to the ulcerative colitis patients before the diagnostic colonoscopy. Blood was sampled at the same time as the colonoscopy. The Wizard kit (Promega) was used to extract genomic DNA from both blood and intestinal samples.

The sequenced sample consisted of blood. The TCR sequence derives from a girl under 18 with moderate ulcerative colitis. The sequence links TRBV12-5 to TRBJ2-1, with TRBD1 tentatively as D gene (6 bases match). In nucleotides, the sequence is TGTGCTAGTGGTTTGGGGCAGGGGAGCTCCTACAATGAGCAGTTCTTC. Translated, it gives CASGLGQGSSYNEQFF.